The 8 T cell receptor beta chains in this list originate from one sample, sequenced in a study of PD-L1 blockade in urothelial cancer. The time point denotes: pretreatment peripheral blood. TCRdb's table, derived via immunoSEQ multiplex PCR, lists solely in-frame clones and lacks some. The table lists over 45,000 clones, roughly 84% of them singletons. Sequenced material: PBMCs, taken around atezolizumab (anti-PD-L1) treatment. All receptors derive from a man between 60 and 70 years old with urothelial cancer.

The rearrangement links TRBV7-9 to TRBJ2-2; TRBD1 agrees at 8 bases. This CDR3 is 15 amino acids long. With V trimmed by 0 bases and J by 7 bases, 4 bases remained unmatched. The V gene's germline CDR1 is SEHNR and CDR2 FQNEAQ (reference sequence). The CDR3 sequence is CASSLAAGGNGELFF. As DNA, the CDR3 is TGTGCCAGCAGCTTAGCGGCAGGGGGCAACGGGGAGCTGTTTTTT.

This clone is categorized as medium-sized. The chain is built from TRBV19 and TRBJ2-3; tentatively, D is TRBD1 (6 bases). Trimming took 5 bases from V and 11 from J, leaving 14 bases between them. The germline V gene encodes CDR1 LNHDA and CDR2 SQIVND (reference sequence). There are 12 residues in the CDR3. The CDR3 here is CASSQQGPQQYF. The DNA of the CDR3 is TGTGCCAGTAGTCAACAGGGTCCACAGCAGTATTTT.

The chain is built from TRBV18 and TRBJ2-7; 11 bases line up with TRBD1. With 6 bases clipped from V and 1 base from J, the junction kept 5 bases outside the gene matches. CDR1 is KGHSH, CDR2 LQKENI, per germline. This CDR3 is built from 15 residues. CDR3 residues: CASSPGTGGSYEQYF. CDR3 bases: TGTGCCAGCTCGCCGGGGACAGGGGGTTCCTACGAGCAGTACTTC.

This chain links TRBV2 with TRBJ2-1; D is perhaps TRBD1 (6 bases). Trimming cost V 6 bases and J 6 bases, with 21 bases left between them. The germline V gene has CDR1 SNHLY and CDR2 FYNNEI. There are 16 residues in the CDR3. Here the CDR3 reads CASSRDGNLQGNEQFF. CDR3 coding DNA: TGTGCCAGCAGCAGGGACGGGAACCTACAGGGCAATGAGCAGTTCTTC.

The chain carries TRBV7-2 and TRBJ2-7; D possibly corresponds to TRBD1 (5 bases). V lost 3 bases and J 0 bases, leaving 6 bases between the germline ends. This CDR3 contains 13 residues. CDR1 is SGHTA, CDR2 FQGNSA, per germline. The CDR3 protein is CASSFDSSYEQYF. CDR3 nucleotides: TGTGCCAGCAGCTTCGACAGCTCCTACGAGCAGTACTTC.

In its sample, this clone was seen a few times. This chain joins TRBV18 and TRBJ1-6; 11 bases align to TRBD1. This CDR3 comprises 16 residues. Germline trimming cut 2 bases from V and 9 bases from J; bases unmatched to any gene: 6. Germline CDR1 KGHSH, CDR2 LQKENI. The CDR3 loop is CASSPGQGAVISPLHF. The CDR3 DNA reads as TGTGCCAGCTCACCAGGACAGGGGGCCGTAATTTCACCCCTCCACTTT.

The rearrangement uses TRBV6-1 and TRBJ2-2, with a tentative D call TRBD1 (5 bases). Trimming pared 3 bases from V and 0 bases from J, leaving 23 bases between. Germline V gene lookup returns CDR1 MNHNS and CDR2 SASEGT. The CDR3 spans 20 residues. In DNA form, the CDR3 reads TGTGCCAGCAGTGATTGGGTTGGGCAGGGAAGAACTACGAACACCGGGGAGCTGTTTTTT. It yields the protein CASSDWVGQGRTTNTGELFF.

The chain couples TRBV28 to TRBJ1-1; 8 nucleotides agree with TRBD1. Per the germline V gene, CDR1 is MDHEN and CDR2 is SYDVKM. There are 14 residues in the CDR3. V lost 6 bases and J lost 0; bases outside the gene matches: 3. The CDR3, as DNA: TGTGCCAGCAGCACAGGGGGAGTGAACACTGAAGCTTTCTTT. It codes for CASSTGGVNTEAFF.